What follows are 31 T cell receptor beta chains derived from one specimen sequenced in a study of regulatory T cells in long-lasting Graves disease. Both iRepertoire HTBI primers and Arm-PCR of CDR3 regions were used to build the TCR beta libraries. Using its own MiXCR run on the multiplex PCR reads, TCRdb lists one record per CDR3 protein. The sample has a few hundred thousand distinct CDR3 sequences, around 20% seen once. Documented time point: newly diagnosed GD, antithyroid drugs for less than 3 months. The TCR library was prepared using RNA isolated from PBMCs. The sample here was peripheral blood mononuclear cells (PBMCs), taken at new diagnosis, from a patient treated with antithyroid drugs. The receptors derive from a female donor with Graves disease.

The V call is TRBV6-2 or TRBV6-3, the J call TRBJ2-7, with 11 bases lining up with TRBD2. The CDR3 is 16 residues long. Germline V CDR1 and CDR2: MNHEY, SVGEGT. V shed 8 bases and J 4 bases; nucleotides not matched to a gene: 13. DNA of the CDR3: TGTGCCAGCCGACCTAGCGGGACTAGCGGAGGATACGAGCAGTACTTC. Protein product: CASRPSGTSGGYEQYF.

Ten or more counts support this clonotype. The V gene is TRBV5-6, the J gene TRBJ2-1, with D hard to call. Germline V gene data show CDR1 as SGHDT and CDR2 as YYEEEE. Trimming took 4 bases from V and 9 from J, leaving 11 bases between them. CDR3 length: 12 residues. CDR3 coding DNA: TGTGCCAGCAGCCGGGTACTGCTTGAGCAGTTCTTC. Translated, it gives CASSRVLLEQFF.

This clonotype was detected many times. The J gene is TRBJ2-1, the V gene TRBV2; no clear D gene. Germline assignment: CDR1 SNHLY and CDR2 FYNNEI. The CDR3 contains 11 residues. V was pared by 7 bases and J by 4 bases, with 5 bases between. The CDR3 spells CASNDYNEQFF. The CDR3 DNA reads as TGTGCCAGCAACGATTACAATGAGCAGTTCTTC. The variable domain in full, with the rest retrieved from reference TRBV2 and TRBJ2-1, is EPEVTQTPSHQVTQMGQEVILRCVPISNHLYFYWYRQILGQKVEFLVSFYNNEISEKSEIFDDQFSVERPDGSNFTLKIRSTKLEDSAMYFCASNDYNEQFFGPGTRLTVL.

The CDR3 reads CASSFDTGGGYTF. The CDR3 nucleotides read TGTGCCAGCAGCTTCGACACAGGGGGCGGCTACACCTTC. The chain links TRBV11-2 to TRBJ1-2; 9 bases agree with TRBD1. Losses at the gene ends were 3 bases for V and 8 bases for J; bases not matched to a gene: 4. In germline, CDR1 is SGHAT, CDR2 FQNNGV. This CDR3 is built from 13 residues.

The sample holds many counts of this clonotype. The chain joins TRBV11-2 to TRBJ2-7, with D uncertain. The ends were cut back, 2 bases at V and 2 bases at J, with 10 bases in the middle. The germline gives CDR1 SGHAT, CDR2 FQNNGV. The CDR3 runs to 14 residues. The CDR3 region has the DNA TGTGCCAGCAGCTTATACGTAGGGACCTACGAGCAGTACTTC. Protein: CASSLYVGTYEQYF.

This clonotype was observed many times. This chain joins TRBV12-3 or TRBV12-4 and TRBJ2-7; 8 positions match TRBD1. The CDR3 contains 13 residues. The junction had 6 bases not matched to a gene; V was cut back by 6 bases and J by 5 bases. CDR3 in DNA: TGTGCCAGCAGGCAGGGGGCGCTGGACGAGCAGTACTTC. This sequence encodes CASRQGALDEQYF.

This clonotype was seen repeatedly, ten times or more. Here the CDR3 reads CASSEWTGLGAYEQYF. The CDR3 nucleotides are TGCGCCAGCAGTGAGTGGACAGGACTGGGAGCCTACGAGCAGTACTTC. This chain joins TRBV10-2 and TRBJ2-7; 7 nucleotides agree with TRBD1. J gave up 2 bases and V 1 base, and 8 bases lay outside the gene matches. The CDR3 runs to 16 residues. Looked up from germline, CDR1 is WSHSY and CDR2 is SAAADI.

This clonotype was counted a single time. The chain couples TRBV7-3 to TRBJ1-1; possible D gene TRBD1, 5 bases. In germline, CDR1 is SGHTA, CDR2 FQGTGA. Trimming pared 3 bases from V and 7 bases from J, leaving 18 bases between. CDR3 length: 15 amino acids. CDR3: CASSFGNRDSGEAFF. The CDR3 coding sequence is TGTGCCAGCAGCTTTGGTAACCGGGACTCAGGTGAAGCTTTCTTT.

This clonotype was seen many times. V and J are TRBV7-8 and TRBJ1-1; D ambiguous. In germline, CDR1 is SGHVS, CDR2 FQNEAQ. This CDR3 region has 14 residues. The V end lost 3 bases, the J end lost 7 bases, and 15 bases lay between the germline ends. DNA of the CDR3: TGTGCCAGCAGCTTCAACAAGGCCTATAATGAAGCTTTCTTT. Its translation is CASSFNKAYNEAFF.

This clonotype has a count of ten or more. V is TRBV6-5 and J is TRBJ1-3, with D uncertain. V lost 0 bases, J lost 5 bases, and 11 bases lay in between. The germline CDR1 and CDR2 sequences are MNHEY and SVGAGI. The CDR3 totals 15 residues. The CDR3 reads CASSYSNSRRNTIYF. For the CDR3, the DNA is TGTGCCAGCAGTTACTCGAACAGCCGCCGAAACACCATATATTTT.

The rearrangement joins TRBV12-3 or TRBV12-4 to TRBJ2-1; 10 bases line up with TRBD2. V gave up 5 bases and J gave up 3 bases; unmatched junction bases: 13. The CDR3 loop spans 18 amino acids. Here the CDR3 DNA reads TGTGCCAGCAGTGCCAGTAGACTAGCGGGCCGGCTCTACAATGAGCAGTTCTTC. This encodes CASSASRLAGRLYNEQFF.

This clonotype was recorded many times. The rearrangement joins TRBV20-1 to TRBJ2-5; 8 bases are a match to TRBD1. The trim removed 5 bases at V and 5 bases at J, leaving 7 bases unmatched. Germline V lookup: CDR1 DFQATT, CDR2 SNEGSKA (reference sequence). The CDR3 totals 13 residues. DNA for the CDR3: TGCAGTGCTGGACAGGGAGGCAGGGAGACCCAGTACTTC. It yields the protein CSAGQGGRETQYF.

Details on this clonotype: Germline and junction disagree at one end, which may indicate a read error. This chain uses TRBV7-9 with TRBJ1-2, with D possibly being TRBD1 (6 bases). The CDR3 sequence is 16 residues long. CDR1 is SEHNR and CDR2 is FQNEAQ in the germline V gene (reference sequence). The CDR3 region has the DNA TGTGGCAGCAGCTTAGGTCAGGGGATCTGGAAATATGGCTACACCTTC. Protein product: CGSSLGQGIWKYGYTF. Supplemented by reference TRBV7-9 and TRBJ1-2, the full variable domain reads DTGVSQNPRHKITKRGQNVTFRCDPISEHNRLYWYRQTLGQGPEFLTYFQNEAQLEKSRLLSDRFSAERPKGSFSTLEIQRTEQGDSAMYLCGSSLGQGIWKYGYTFGSGTRLTVV.

V is TRBV4-3 and J is TRBJ2-3; 9 bases match TRBD1. Germline V gives CDR1 LGHNA, CDR2 YSLEER. V shed 1 base and J 6 bases; nucleotides not matched to a gene: 8. This CDR3 comprises 16 residues. The CDR3 coding sequence is TGCGCCAGCAGCCAAGGGCCGGGACAGGGCTTTGATACGCAGTATTTT. This sequence encodes CASSQGPGQGFDTQYF.

This chain links TRBV6-1 with TRBJ2-7; no clear D gene. In germline, CDR1 is MNHNS, CDR2 SASEGT. With 2 bases removed from V and 1 base from J, the gap between germline ends came to 12 bases. The CDR3 covers 15 residues. Written as DNA, the CDR3 is TGTGCCAGCAGTGAATCCCCAGGCAGGTCCTACGAGCAGTACTTC. This codes for CASSESPGRSYEQYF.

This clonotype was observed a few times. Given a much more abundant clone one base away, this may be a read error. This sequence joins TRBV27 and TRBJ2-1; no definite D call. The end of the DNA fits TRBJ2-5 better, so the J call may be wrong. Germline assignment: CDR1 MNHEY and CDR2 SMNVEV (reference sequence). This CDR3 comprises 14 residues. The CDR3, as DNA: TGTGCCAGCAGGCATGCCCCGGACCCCGAGACCCAGTACTTC. Translated, it gives CASRHAPDPETQYF.

This clonotype was detected ten times or more. A far larger clone is one nucleotide away, so this likely arose from a read error. The chain carries TRBV7-3 and TRBJ2-3; 8 positions match TRBD1. V trimming: 3 bases; J trimming: 2 bases; junction bases outside the gene matches: 1. The CDR3 is 14 residues long. The germline gives CDR1 SGHTA, CDR2 FQGTGA. The CDR3 nucleotides read TGTGCCAGCAGCTTGACAGGGGTCACAGATACGCAGTATTTT. This gives the protein CASSLTGVTDTQYF.

The chain combines TRBV12-3 or TRBV12-4 with TRBJ2-3; 10 bases map to TRBD2. Trimming took 3 bases from V and 6 from J; bases not matched to a gene: 12. The CDR3 is made up of 17 amino acids. The CDR3: CASSFRTSGTLRDTQYF. The CDR3 bases are TGTGCCAGCAGTTTTAGAACTAGCGGGACTCTTAGGGATACGCAGTATTTT.

This clonotype was recorded at least ten times. This sequence joins TRBV6-2 or TRBV6-3 and TRBJ1-1; TRBD1 might be the D (5 bases). The CDR3 is made up of 13 amino acids. V shed 2 bases and J shed 3 bases, with 7 bases lying between them. CDR1 and CDR2 from the germline V gene are MNHEY and SVGEGT. CDR3 sequence (DNA): TGTGCCAGCAGTTACAGGGGACACACTGAAGCTTTCTTT. It translates to CASSYRGHTEAFF.

This chain uses TRBV7-2 with TRBJ1-2, with 12 bases that match TRBD1. The V gene's germline CDR1 is SGHTA and CDR2 FQGNSA. V lost 5 bases to trimming and J lost 8 bases; unmatched junction nucleotides: 9. The CDR3 contains 15 residues. The CDR3 coding sequence is TGTGCCAGCAGCCCAGGGACAGGGGGCGTGGGGGGCTACACCTTC. Translation: CASSPGTGGVGGYTF.

This clonotype was counted once. A clone one base away is much larger, so this may be a read error. The chain is built from TRBV6-9 and TRBJ2-1, with 7 bases fitting TRBD2. Germline CDR1 and CDR2: MNHGY and SVAAGI. This CDR3 is built from 12 residues. DNA of the CDR3: TGTGCCGGCAGTTACGGTGGCGGGAGTTTGGTCTTC. This gives the protein CAGSYGGGSLVF.

This clonotype was counted at least ten times. The chain is built from TRBV27 and TRBJ2-7, with a weak D call TRBD1 (6 bases). The length of the CDR3 is 15 residues. Germline CDR1 is MNHEY and CDR2 is SMNVEV (reference sequence). Trimming removed 6 bases from V and 4 bases from J, with 19 bases in between. CDR3 DNA sequence: TGTGCCAGCAGCGGACCAAAACAGGGCAGGTACGAGCAGTACTTC. Its translation: CASSGPKQGRYEQYF.

This clonotype came up many times. One end of the junction fails to match germline, which may point to a read error. The rearrangement uses TRBV2 and TRBJ2-1; 8 bases are shared with TRBD2. Looked up from germline, CDR1 is SNHLY and CDR2 is FYNNEI. The CDR3 is 15 amino acids. CDR3 amino acids: CASSEGGGPLYEQFF. The CDR3 region has the DNA TGCGCCAGCAGTGAAGGCGGGGGGCCCCTCTATGAGCAGTTCTTC.

Of note for this clonotype: A far larger clone differs by one base, so this is likely a read error. As the CDR3 is not closed by the conserved phenylalanine or tryptophan, this likely results from a read error. The chain links TRBV11-3 to TRBJ2-2; TRBD1 aligns across 9 bases. Germline CDR1 SGHNT, CDR2 YENEEA. The length of the CDR3 is 14 residues. Trimming at V came to 5 bases and at J to 5 bases, leaving 3 bases not matched to a gene. This CDR3 reads CASSKQGATGELFL. CDR3 sequence (DNA): TGTGCCAGCAGCAAACAGGGGGCGACCGGGGAGCTGTTTCTT.

This clonotype was counted at least ten times. This chain joins TRBV7-9 and TRBJ2-1; D perhaps matches TRBD2 (6 bases). CDR1 is SEHNR and CDR2 is FQNEAQ in the germline V gene (reference sequence). CDR3 length: 13 amino acids. With 5 bases removed from V and 9 bases from J, the gap between germline ends came to 14 bases. In nucleotides, the CDR3 is TGTGCCAGCAGCCCCAAGCGGGTTACTGAGCAGTTCTTC. It yields the protein CASSPKRVTEQFF.

This clonotype was detected many times. The chain is built from TRBV7-2 and TRBJ1-5; possibly TRBD1 for D (5 bases). Per germline, CDR1 SGHTA and CDR2 FQGNSA. The CDR3 has 15 residues. V was cut by 5 bases and J by 4 bases, with 15 bases left in between. As DNA, the CDR3 is TGTGCCAGCAGCGCCTATTGGGGCGGTAATCAGCCCCAGCATTTT. This translates into CASSAYWGGNQPQHF.

Many counts were recorded for this clonotype. The chain couples TRBV7-2 to TRBJ2-3, with 11 nucleotides matching TRBD1. In germline, CDR1 is SGHTA, CDR2 FQGNSA. The CDR3 covers 15 residues. Trimming cost V 5 bases and J 5 bases; bases outside gene matches: 6. CDR3 nucleotide sequence: TGTGCCAGCAGCCCCCGGGACAGGGGGATAGATACGCAGTATTTT. Amino acids: CASSPRDRGIDTQYF.

This clonotype was detected ten times or more. The chain joins TRBV12-3 or TRBV12-4 to TRBJ1-4; D is uncertain. The CDR3 extends over 16 amino acids. The V end lost 6 bases, the J end lost 0 bases, and 14 bases lay between the germline ends. The CDR3 region is CASSLARNPTNEKLFF. CDR3 nucleotide sequence: TGTGCCAGCAGCCTCGCCAGGAACCCAACTAATGAAAAACTGTTTTTT.

The genes are TRBV9 and TRBJ2-3; either TRBD1 or TRBD2 may supply D (5 bases each). V lost 3 bases, J lost 1 base, and 18 bases lay in between. This CDR3 contains 17 residues. CDR1 and CDR2 (germline): SGDLS, YYNGEE. The CDR3 DNA reads TGTGCCAGCAGCGAGGGGCAACTAGGATTAGGCACAGATACGCAGTATTTT. Protein sequence: CASSEGQLGLGTDTQYF.

This clonotype was recorded many times. The chain is built from TRBV6-5 and TRBJ2-1; 14 bases fit TRBD2. J was trimmed by 6 bases and V by 2 bases; bases with no gene match: 6. The germline V gene has CDR1 MNHEY and CDR2 SVGAGI. This CDR3 contains 17 residues. Here the CDR3 reads CASSYRGLAGVSNEQFF. Written as DNA, the CDR3 is TGTGCCAGCAGTTACCGGGGACTAGCGGGAGTTAGCAATGAGCAGTTCTTC.

This clonotype was recorded at least ten times. V is TRBV11-2 and J is TRBJ2-1, with TRBD2 identical over 7 bases. Germline V lookup: CDR1 SGHAT, CDR2 FQNNGV. V shed 1 base and J 8 bases; nucleotides not matched to a gene: 8. The CDR3 extends over 15 amino acids. The DNA of the CDR3 is TGTGCCAGCAGCTTAGGAGGGTCGGGGAGGGATGAGCAGTTCTTC. This encodes CASSLGGSGRDEQFF.